These 23 T cell receptor beta chains came from one sample sequenced in a study of blood T cells in healthy people across ages (dated by TCRdb to between 2014 and 2017). The method behind the library was 5' RACE. Instrument used: Illumina HiSeq 2500. A second PCR of about 7 to 12 cycles was run with a J-beta primer mix and a sample-barcoded 5' primer. In TCRdb, the public reads were trimmed at Q25 with fastp and aligned with MiXCR, with productive beta chains retained. Under each unique CDR3 protein, matching rows form one entry showing the most common genes and DNA. Across this sample there are roughly 900,000 distinct CDR3 sequences, with around 30% seen only once. Approximately 15% of the sample rests with the top ten. Sequenced sample: blood. These TCRs come from a woman older than 75 in good health.

The chain combines TRBV5-1 with TRBJ2-4, with a possible D match to TRBD1 (6 bases). The J call may be incorrect, as the DNA end agrees better with TRBJ2-7. The germline CDR1 and CDR2 sequences are SGHRS and YFSETQ. The CDR3 runs 16 residues. This CDR3 reads CASSLATGTSTYEQYF. CDR3 bases: TGCGCCAGCAGCTTGGCTACCGGGACAAGCACCTACGAGCAGTACTTC.

V and J are TRBV21-1 and TRBJ1-6; the D call in the table, TRBD1, was not verified against the DNA. TRBV21-1 is labeled a pseudogene. The CDR3 spans 13 residues. The CDR3 DNA sequence: TGTGCCAGCACCTTCAGACAGGGAGGACCCCTCCACTTT. It is translated as CASTFRQGGPLHF.

This clonotype was detected a few times. The chain is built from TRBV5-6 and TRBJ1-6, with 7 bases that match TRBD1. The V gene's germline CDR1 is SGHDT and CDR2 YYEEEE. This CDR3 spans 15 amino acids. V dropped 4 bases and J dropped 6; count of bases not matched to a gene: 7. The CDR3 sequence: CASSLIGTVNSPLHF. The CDR3 DNA reads as TGTGCCAGCAGCCTGATCGGGACAGTTAATTCACCCCTCCACTTT.

At least ten counts were recorded for this clonotype. The CDR3 region is CASSSPGINEQFF. Written as DNA, the CDR3 is TGCGCCAGCAGTAGTCCAGGGATCAATGAGCAGTTCTTC. The V and J genes are TRBV10-1 and TRBJ2-1, with TRBD1 as a possible D gene (5 bases). Trimming cost V 5 bases and J 6 bases, with 11 bases left between them. The CDR3 extends over 13 amino acids. Germline V lookup: CDR1 WNHNN, CDR2 SYGVQD (reference sequence).

This clonotype appeared many times. The V gene is TRBV6-5, the J gene TRBJ1-6; 7 nucleotides align to TRBD1. This CDR3 is built from 16 residues. Germline V gene sequence: CDR1 MNHEY, CDR2 SVGAGI. V gave up 0 bases and J gave up 7 bases; unmatched junction bases: 6. CDR3 bases: TGTGCCAGCAGTTACTCTAGACAGGGAGAAAATTCACCCCTCCACTTT. Translated, it gives CASSYSRQGENSPLHF.

This clonotype has only a few counts. A read error may explain this, as a much larger clone is one base away. V usage is TRBV4-2 and J usage is TRBJ1-5, with a weak D call TRBD1 (6 bases). V dropped 0 bases and J dropped 2 bases, with 8 bases sitting between them. CDR1 is LGHNA and CDR2 is YNFKEQ in the germline V gene. This CDR3 region has 15 residues. This CDR3 reads CASSQDRQGNQPQHF. The CDR3 bases are TGTGCCAGCAGCCAAGATAGACAGGGCAATCAGCCCCAGCATTTT.

This clonotype was observed a handful of times. The gene calls are TRBV27 and TRBJ1-6; 10 bases are a match to TRBD1. The CDR3 is made up of 17 amino acids. Germline V gives CDR1 MNHEY, CDR2 SMNVEV (reference sequence). Trimming cost V 1 base and J 7 bases; bases outside gene matches: 7. In nucleotides, the CDR3 is TGTGCCAGCAGTTTATTAAGGGACAGGGGTCACAATTCACCCCTCCACTTT. This translates into CASSLLRDRGHNSPLHF.

This clonotype was seen a few times. The chain couples TRBV7-6 to TRBJ2-7, with 10 bases identical to TRBD1. CDR3 length equals 15 residues. V was pared by 5 bases and J by 6 bases, with 10 bases of the junction left unmatched. The germline V gene encodes CDR1 SGHVS and CDR2 FNYEAQ. The CDR3 DNA reads as TGTGCCAGCAGCCGCGGGGACAGGGGTCTGAGCGAGCAGTACTTC. Protein: CASSRGDRGLSEQYF. The full variable domain, rest sourced from reference TRBV7-6 and TRBJ2-7, is GAGVSQSPRYKVTKRGQDVALRCDPISGHVSLYWYRQALGQGPEFLTYFNYEAQQDKSGLPNDRFSAERPEGSISTLTIQRTEQRDSAMYRCASSRGDRGLSEQYFGPGTRLTVT.

This clonotype was detected many times. The gene calls are TRBV7-2 and TRBJ2-3; 8 bases fit TRBD2. V was pared by 4 bases and J by 4 bases, with 13 bases of the junction left unmatched. Germline V gene sequence: CDR1 SGHTA, CDR2 FQGNSA. The CDR3 sequence is 17 residues long. CDR3 in amino acids: CASSSLVAGGASDTQYF. The CDR3 coding sequence is TGTGCCAGCAGCTCTTTAGTGGCGGGGGGAGCGTCAGATACGCAGTATTTT. The entire variable domain, with the rest obtained from reference TRBV7-2 and TRBJ2-3, is as follows: GAGVSQSPSNKVTEKGKDVELRCDPISGHTALYWYRQSLGQGLEFLIYFQGNSAPDKSGLPSDRFSAERTGGSVSTLTIQRTQQEDSAVYLCASSSLVAGGASDTQYFGPGTRLTVL.

This clonotype showed up many times. The CDR3: CSALPGRRSEQYF. As DNA, the CDR3 is TGCAGTGCTTTACCGGGGCGACGCTCCGAGCAGTACTTC. V is TRBV20-1 and J is TRBJ2-7; D may correspond to TRBD1 or TRBD2 (5 bases each). Germline assignment: CDR1 DFQATT and CDR2 SNEGSKA (reference sequence). V dropped 5 bases and J dropped 6 bases, with 17 bases sitting between them. The CDR3 length is 13 residues.

Regarding this clonotype: A read error may be the cause here, since a much bigger clone is one base away. The gene calls are TRBV12-3 or TRBV12-4 and TRBJ2-7; 8 nucleotides line up with TRBD1. The CDR3 runs 13 residues. V lost 6 bases, J lost 4 bases, and 5 bases stayed unmatched. The CDR3 loop reads CASRDRDEYEQYF. DNA for the CDR3: TGTGCCAGCAGGGACAGGGACGAGTACGAGCAGTACTTC.

The V and J genes are TRBV5-1 and TRBJ1-2, with 10 nucleotides matching TRBD1. There are 19 residues in the CDR3. Germline CDR1 SGHRS, CDR2 YFSETQ. J was trimmed by 3 bases and V by 2 bases; bases with no gene match: 16. For the CDR3, the DNA is TGCGCCAGCAGCTTAAATTTCCTGAGACAGGGGGCTAAGGACTATGGCTACACCTTC. Translation: CASSLNFLRQGAKDYGYTF.

This clonotype was counted ten times or more. This chain uses TRBV7-9 with TRBJ2-5; maybe TRBD1 (6 bases). TRBJ2-7 matches the DNA end more closely, so the J call is doubtful. The CDR3 extends over 12 amino acids. Germline CDR1 and CDR2: SEHNR and FQNEAQ (reference sequence). The CDR3 DNA is TGTGCCAGCAGCTTCGTAGGGGGCGAGCAGTACTTC. It is translated as CASSFVGGEQYF.

A remark on this clonotype: This clone may be a read error of a much larger clone one base away. The chain has TRBV12-3 or TRBV12-4 and TRBJ1-1; 8 nucleotides line up with TRBD1. CDR3 length equals 14 residues. CDR3 coding DNA: TGTGCCTGCAGCCCCAGGGGGCAAAACACTGAAGCTTTCTTT. Protein: CACSPRGQNTEAFF.

This clonotype was observed many times. The chain has TRBV21-1 and TRBJ2-4. TRBV21-1 is an annotated pseudogene. The CDR3 covers 17 residues. The CDR3 spells CASSSRREPLAKNIQYF. CDR3 DNA sequence: TGTGCCAGCAGCTCGAGACGCGAACCCCTAGCCAAAAACATTCAGTACTTC.

In its sample, this clonotype was seen many times. The chain combines TRBV6-1 with TRBJ2-1; D remains ambiguous. Germline CDR1 is MNHNS and CDR2 is SASEGT. Between the trimmed V and J ends, which lost 0 bases and 3 bases, there was a span of 12 bases. The CDR3 has 16 residues. CDR3 in DNA: TGTGCCAGCAGTGAAGCCGCGGCCAGAGTCTACAATGAGCAGTTCTTC. Its translation: CASSEAAARVYNEQFF.

In this sample, this clonotype turned up many times. V and J are TRBV18 and TRBJ1-2; 8 bases are shared with TRBD1. Trimming took 5 bases from V and 4 from J; bases not matched to a gene: 3. Germline CDR1 and CDR2: KGHSH and LQKENI. This CDR3 region has 13 residues. The CDR3: CASSDRGAYGYTF. The CDR3 DNA is TGTGCCAGCTCAGACAGGGGAGCCTATGGCTACACCTTC. Looking up the rest from reference TRBV18 and TRBJ1-2 gives the full variable domain: NAGVMQNPRHLVRRRGQEARLRCSPMKGHSHVYWYRQLPEEGLKFMVYLQKENIIDESGMPKERFSAEFPKEGPSILRIQQVVRGDSAAYFCASSDRGAYGYTFGSGTRLTVV.

The chain couples TRBV7-2 to TRBJ2-1; D is possibly TRBD1 (5 bases). Germline CDR1 and CDR2: SGHTA and FQGNSA. The CDR3 totals 18 residues. The V gene lost 0 bases and the J gene lost 4 bases, with 19 bases spanning the gap. The CDR3 loop reads CASSLAEYRSANYNEQFF. CDR3 in DNA: TGTGCCAGCAGCTTAGCCGAATACAGGAGTGCCAATTACAATGAGCAGTTCTTC. Looking up the rest from reference TRBV7-2 and TRBJ2-1 gives the full variable domain: GAGVSQSPSNKVTEKGKDVELRCDPISGHTALYWYRQSLGQGLEFLIYFQGNSAPDKSGLPSDRFSAERTGGSVSTLTIQRTQQEDSAVYLCASSLAEYRSANYNEQFFGPGTRLTVL.

The chain joins TRBV11-2 to TRBJ1-1, with D maybe TRBD1 (6 bases). Germline-derived CDR1 and CDR2 are SGHAT and FQNNGV. The CDR3 is made up of 15 amino acids. V gave up 3 bases and J gave up 5 bases, with 16 bases separating them. The chain's CDR3 is CASSLGPGGQTEAFF. The CDR3 DNA is TGTGCCAGCAGCTTGGGTCCCGGGGGGCAAACTGAAGCTTTCTTT.

This clonotype was recorded at least ten times. The V and J genes are TRBV15 and TRBJ2-3; D possibly corresponds to TRBD2 (6 bases). CDR3 size: 14 residues. The V gene's germline CDR1 is LNHNV and CDR2 YYDKDF (reference sequence). V lost 6 bases to trimming and J lost 1 base, with 11 bases between them. CDR3 in DNA: TGTGCCACCAGGCCGGGACTTCGCACAGATACGCAGTATTTT. It encodes CATRPGLRTDTQYF.

This clonotype was counted a few times. The gene calls are TRBV6-2 or TRBV6-3 and TRBJ1-5; no clear D gene. V dropped 0 bases and J dropped 5 bases, with 5 bases sitting between them. The CDR3 is made up of 13 amino acids. Germline V CDR1 and CDR2: MNHEY, SVGEGT. CDR3 amino acids: CASSYSIDQPQHF. The CDR3 DNA reads as TGTGCCAGCAGTTACTCGATAGATCAGCCCCAGCATTTT.

As concerns this clonotype: A much larger clone lies a single base off, so this may be a read error. In DNA form, the CDR3 reads TGTGCCAGCAGTAGCTCGGGACAGCCCTCTCTCTACGAGCAGTTCTTC. Protein: CASSSSGQPSLYEQFF. This chain connects TRBV6-2 or TRBV6-3 to TRBJ2-1, with 7 positions matching TRBD1. Germline CDR1 reads MNHEY; CDR2 reads SVGEGT. V shed 5 bases, J shed 10 bases, and the junction held 17 bases outside the gene matches. The CDR3 has 16 amino acids.

The rearrangement links TRBV11-2 to TRBJ1-6; D is possibly TRBD1 (5 bases). The CDR3 runs 14 residues. Germline V gives CDR1 SGHAT, CDR2 FQNNGV. Trimming shortened V by 4 bases and J by 16 bases, and 20 bases separated the two germline ends. CDR3 in DNA: TGTGCCAGCAGCTGGGACGCCGTTAAGATACCTCTCCACTTT. It encodes CASSWDAVKIPLHF.